A single sample gave rise to the 15 T cell receptor beta chains below, sequenced in a study of blood T cell repertoires in COVID-19. Measured with immunoSEQ multiplex PCR; TCRdb has only the in-frame clones, and not every one. The data show about 180,000 clones, approximately 90% seen once. Input material: peripheral blood. The receptor set was obtained from a woman in her 30s with acute or convalescent COVID-19.

CDR3 in amino acids: CATARAGADTQYF. In DNA, the CDR3 is TGTGCCACGGCTCGGGCAGGGGCAGATACGCAGTATTTT. V and J are TRBV11-2 and TRBJ2-3; a weak D match, TRBD1 (6 bases). CDR1 is SGHAT and CDR2 is FQNNGV in the germline V gene. Trimming removed 10 bases from V and 4 bases from J, with 15 bases in between. The CDR3 loop spans 13 amino acids.

The chain has TRBV28 and TRBJ1-3, with D possibly being TRBD1 (6 bases). This CDR3 spans 13 amino acids. Germline V gene data show CDR1 as MDHEN and CDR2 as SYDVKM. With 4 bases removed from V and 4 bases from J, the gap between germline ends came to 8 bases. The CDR3 loop is CASSSDRGNTIYF. Written as DNA, the CDR3 is TGTGCCAGCAGTTCAGACAGGGGAAACACCATATATTTT. The variable domain in full, completed from reference TRBV28 and TRBJ1-3, reads DVKVTQSSRYLVKRTGEKVFLECVQDMDHENMFWYRQDPGLGLRLIYFSYDVKMKEKGDIPEGYSVSREKKERFSLILESASTNQTSMYLCASSSDRGNTIYFGEGSWLTVV.

The chain employs TRBV2 and TRBJ1-5; D perhaps matches TRBD1 (5 bases). Germline CDR1 reads SNHLY; CDR2 reads FYNNEI. The CDR3 runs to 13 residues. V lost 8 bases and J 6 bases, leaving 14 bases between the germline ends. CDR3 in amino acids: CASEDRAGQPQHF. The CDR3 DNA sequence: TGTGCCAGCGAAGACAGAGCAGGTCAGCCCCAGCATTTT.

The chain employs TRBV4-1 and TRBJ2-3, with D perhaps matching TRBD2 (6 bases). CDR1 and CDR2 from the germline V gene are MGHRA and YSYEKL. The CDR3 contains 14 residues. Trimming took 1 base from V and 8 from J, leaving 13 bases between them. The CDR3 DNA is TGCGCCAGCAGCCAAGCCCGACTAGAGGGTACGCAGTATTTT. Protein: CASSQARLEGTQYF.

The chain carries TRBV28 and TRBJ1-5; weak D call: TRBD1 (6 bases). V lost 0 bases and J lost 7, with 10 bases in between. The CDR3 consists of 14 residues. CDR1 is MDHEN, CDR2 SYDVKM, per germline. The DNA of the CDR3 is TGTGCCAGCAGTTTATGGTCAGGGGTACAGCCCCAGCATTTT. Protein: CASSLWSGVQPQHF.

The V call is TRBV7-2, the J call TRBJ2-7, with no clear D. Germline loops: CDR1 SGHTA, CDR2 FQGNSA. The CDR3 is 11 residues long. Trimming removed 1 base at V and 12 bases at J, with 10 bases between. This chain's CDR3 is CASSLDFFVYF. The CDR3 nucleotides read TGTGCCAGCAGCTTAGACTTCTTCGTGTACTTC.

V is TRBV4-2 and J is TRBJ2-3; a possible D gene is TRBD2 (6 bases). The germline V gene has CDR1 LGHNA and CDR2 YNFKEQ. The CDR3 runs 17 residues. V was cut by 6 bases and J by 2 bases, with 21 bases left in between. CDR3 sequence reads: CASSAGHPGVFTDTQYF. CDR3 in DNA: TGTGCCAGCAGTGCAGGCCACCCGGGGGTCTTCACAGATACGCAGTATTTT.

The rearrangement joins TRBV5-5 to TRBJ2-7; no clear D gene. The CDR3 sequence is 13 residues long. The ends were cut back, 1 base at V and 6 bases at J, with 11 bases in the middle. The V gene's germline CDR1 is SGHKS and CDR2 YYEKEE (reference sequence). CDR3 loop: CASSLFFPLEQYF. Here the CDR3 DNA reads TGTGCCAGCAGCTTGTTTTTCCCCCTCGAGCAGTACTTC.

The chain has TRBV24-1 and TRBJ1-5, with a weak D call TRBD1 (5 bases). Trimming cost V 7 bases and J 7 bases, with 13 bases left between them. This CDR3 is built from 13 residues. Germline lookup yields CDR1 KGHDR and CDR2 SFDVKD. The CDR3 nucleotides read TGTGCCACCAGCGACAGTGGGGAACAGCCCCAGCATTTT. This codes for CATSDSGEQPQHF.

This clone was seen just once. The chain employs TRBV3-1 (or the pseudogene TRBV3-2) and TRBJ2-3, with D unresolved. Trimming removed 1 base at V and 2 bases at J, with 4 bases between. The CDR3 totals 13 residues. Germline V lookup: CDR1 LGHDT, CDR2 YNNKEL (reference sequence). The CDR3 DNA sequence: TGTGCCAGCAGCCAAGGGGCCACAGATACGCAGTATTTT. Translated, it gives CASSQGATDTQYF.

The chain recombines TRBV11-2 with TRBJ2-5; 7 bases align to TRBD2. The germline gives CDR1 SGHAT, CDR2 FQNNGV. With 6 bases clipped from V and 7 bases from J, the junction kept 11 bases outside the gene matches. There are 14 residues in the CDR3. CDR3 sequence reads: CASSRDYQSGTQYF. CDR3 sequence (DNA): TGTGCCAGCAGTCGGGACTACCAATCGGGGACCCAGTACTTC.

The chain recombines TRBV6-6 with TRBJ1-6, with D hard to call. V lost 4 bases and J 7 bases, leaving 8 bases between the germline ends. This CDR3 region has 13 residues. CDR1 is MNHNY and CDR2 is SVGAGI in the germline V gene (reference sequence). This chain's CDR3 is CASSWQTNSPLHF. CDR3 coding DNA: TGTGCCAGCAGTTGGCAAACCAATTCACCCCTCCACTTT.

The chain is built from TRBV27 and TRBJ2-7; 7 bases agree with TRBD1. With V trimmed by 0 bases and J by 4 bases, 9 bases remained unmatched. Looked up from germline, CDR1 is MNHEY and CDR2 is SMNVEV (reference sequence). The CDR3 runs to 16 residues. As DNA, the CDR3 is TGTGCCAGCAGTTTATCCTCCGGGACAGTTCGGTACGAGCAGTACTTC. This sequence encodes CASSLSSGTVRYEQYF.

The gene calls are TRBV3-1 (or the pseudogene TRBV3-2) and TRBJ2-7; 9 bases are shared with TRBD2. The CDR3 loop spans 17 amino acids. CDR1 is LGHDT and CDR2 is YNNKEL in the germline V gene (reference sequence). V trimming: 8 bases; J trimming: 6 bases; junction bases outside the gene matches: 20. The CDR3 spells CASPSWRLGLALAEQYF. The CDR3 DNA sequence: TGTGCCAGCCCTAGCTGGCGCTTGGGACTAGCTTTAGCCGAGCAGTACTTC.

The CDR3 reads CASSVEPGDTEAFF. The CDR3 DNA follows: TGTGCCAGCAGCGTAGAACCGGGGGACACTGAAGCTTTCTTT. The gene calls are TRBV9 and TRBJ1-1; D possibly corresponds to TRBD1 (5 bases). V lost 0 bases and J lost 3, with 9 bases in between. CDR1 and CDR2 from the germline V gene are SGDLS and YYNGEE. The CDR3 has 14 amino acids.